A selection of T cell receptor beta chains follows, all from one sample in a study of blood T cell repertoires in COVID-19. Method: immunoSEQ multiplex PCR; TCRdb's copy keeps in-frame clones and lacks some. The sample consists of tens of thousands of clones, 81% of them appearing once. Specimen: peripheral blood. The receptor set was obtained from a man older than 75 with COVID-19, enrolled during active disease. CDR3s leave out the opening cysteine and the closing phenylalanine or tryptophan. The order of the fields is V gene, CDR3 protein.

>TRBV3-1/TRBV3-2
ASEDRSRGGYT
>TRBV19
ASRRGTASPLH
>TRBV9
ASSLEVLSHEQY
>TRBV4-1
ARSRDLDRGEQY
>TRBV5-1
ASSLLTSGRSTGELF
>TRBV4-2
ASSQAGNSGGYNEQF
>TRBV3-1/TRBV3-2
ASSETRLDTQY
>TRBV30
AWSFSGTGGLDSNQPQH
>TRBV9
APHWGPDTGELF
>TRBV6-1
ASSEVGRQGRGYT
>TRBV28
ASSLSGARYNEQF
>TRBV10-3
AISESSTGSDYGYT
>TRBV3-1/TRBV3-2
ASSHTSATDTQY
>TRBV7-8
ASSLDGTVGVEQY
>TRBV4-3
ASSVGSSGNTIY
>TRBV14
ASSQRTGAYEQY
>TRBV3-1/TRBV3-2
ASSQVPGQQNEKLF
>TRBV6-6
ASSYSGYTEAF
>TRBV27
ASSFFGQKAF
>TRBV28
ASSFRGGYEAF
>TRBV6-5
ASSTGGALYGYT
>TRBV5-8
ASSLGTGADNEQF
>TRBV5-4
ASSSTSPNTDTQY
>TRBV5-4
ASSLPGLVLNEQF
>TRBV24-1
AIRGASSEAF
>TRBV5-1
ASSLKSGGNQPQH
>TRBV6-5
ATIYSGYTGELF
>TRBV9
ASSGRDRAFLTDTQY
>TRBV6-5
ASSQQGGAKNIQY
>TRBV24-1
ATSDPTTTDTQY
>TRBV19
ASSIKYSGVVTYEQY
>TRBV28
ASSSVTGRLYEQY
>TRBV7-2
ASSSETGVNSPLH
>TRBV5-1
ASRPQTGNTEAF
>TRBV7-3
ASSLRGQGLAETQY
>TRBV6-2/TRBV6-3
ASSYSAQSSYEQY
>TRBV5-1
ASSPDHPGNYGYT
>TRBV9
ASSPGLGTEAF
>TRBV29-1
SVGGRYEQY
>TRBV7-3
ASSQEGRDNSPLH
>TRBV11-1
ASSLKVRTGGHTQY
>TRBV18
ASSPGSGGFNEAF